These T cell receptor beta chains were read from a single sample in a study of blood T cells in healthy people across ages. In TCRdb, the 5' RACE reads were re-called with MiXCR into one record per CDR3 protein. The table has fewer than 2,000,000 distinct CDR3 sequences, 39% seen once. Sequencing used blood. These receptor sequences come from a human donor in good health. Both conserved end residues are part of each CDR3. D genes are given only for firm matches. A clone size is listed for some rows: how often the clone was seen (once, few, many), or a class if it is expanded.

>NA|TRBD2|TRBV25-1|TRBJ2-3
TGTGCCAGCAGTGAATATGGAGCGGGGCGCACAGACACGCAGTATTTT
CASSEYGAGRTDTQYF
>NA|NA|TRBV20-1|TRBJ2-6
TGCAGTGCTCCCCGGGACTCGTACTCTGGGGCCAACGTCCTGACTTTC
CSAPRDSYSGANVLTF
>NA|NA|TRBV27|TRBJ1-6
TGTGCCAGCAGTTTACTTTCCTCGGAAGGGAGCTATAATTCACCCCTCCACTTT
CASSLLSSEGSYNSPLHF
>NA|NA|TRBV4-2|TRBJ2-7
TGTGCCAGCAGCCGAGCAGGGGATGGGTCCTACGAGCAGTACTTC
CASSRAGDGSYEQYF
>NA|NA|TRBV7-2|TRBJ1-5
TGTGCCAGCAGCTTAGCCCTTACAAGCAATCAGCCCCAGCATTTT
CASSLALTSNQPQHF
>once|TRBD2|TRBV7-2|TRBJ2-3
TGTGCCAGCAGCACCCTAAGCGGGGGCTACACAGATACGCAGTATTTT
CASSTLSGGYTDTQYF
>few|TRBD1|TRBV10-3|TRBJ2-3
TGTGCCATCCAGGGGGCAGTAACAGATACGCAGTATTTT
CAIQGAVTDTQYF
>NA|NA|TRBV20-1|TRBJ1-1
TGCAGTGCCAGGGACCAAATCACTGAAGCTTTCTTT
CSARDQITEAFF
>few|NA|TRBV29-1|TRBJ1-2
TGCAGCGTTGTATCCCCGACAGAGAACTATGGCTACACCTTC
CSVVSPTENYGYTF
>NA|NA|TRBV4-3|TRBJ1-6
TGCGCCAACAGCCGGAGAAGCTCCTATAATTCACCCCTCCACTTT
CANSRRSSYNSPLHF
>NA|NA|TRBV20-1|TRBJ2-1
TGCAGTGCTACGTTCCCCTTCTTGAATGAGCAGTTCTTC
CSATFPFLNEQFF
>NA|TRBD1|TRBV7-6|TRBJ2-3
TGTGCCAGCAGCTTCAATAGGGGGCTGGGAGATATGCAGTATTTT
CASSFNRGLGDMQYF
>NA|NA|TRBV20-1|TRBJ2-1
TGCAGTGCTCCCTCAACCACCCTGGGGGAGACCCAGTTCTTC
CSAPSTTLGETQFF
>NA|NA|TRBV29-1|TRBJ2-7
TGCAGCGTTGGTGGCTCTTTCTACGAGCAGTACTTC
CSVGGSFYEQYF
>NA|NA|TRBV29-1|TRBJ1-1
TGCAGCGTTACTCGGGTCGTGGACACTGAAGCTTTCTTT
CSVTRVVDTEAFF
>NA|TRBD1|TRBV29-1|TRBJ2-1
TGCAGCGTTGTCGGGACAGGGACTTACAATGAGCAGTTCTTC
CSVVGTGTYNEQFF
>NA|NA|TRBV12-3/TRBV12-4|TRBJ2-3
TGTGCCAGCGGAGGCTGGGCTAGAGGGTATAGCACAGATACGCAGTATTTT
CASGGWARGYSTDTQYF
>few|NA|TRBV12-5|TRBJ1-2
TGTGCTAGTGGTTCAGGAGGGCCCCTCTATGGCTACACCTTC
CASGSGGPLYGYTF
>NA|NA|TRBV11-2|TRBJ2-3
TGTGCCGGCAGCTCATCTCCACTGGTGCCAAGCCTCACAGATACGCAGTATTTT
CAGSSSPLVPSLTDTQYF
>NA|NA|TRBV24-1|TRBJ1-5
TGTGCCACCAGTGATGGGACGGGATACAATCAGCCCCAGCATTTT
CATSDGTGYNQPQHF
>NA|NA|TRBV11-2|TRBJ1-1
TGTGCCAGCATGTCGGGGTTTGCTGAAGCTTTCTTT
CASMSGFAEAFF
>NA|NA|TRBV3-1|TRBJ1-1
TGTGCCAGCAGCCAAGACTACTGGAGGACAGCAAACACTGAAGCTTTCTTT
CASSQDYWRTANTEAFF
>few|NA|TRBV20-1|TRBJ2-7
TGCAGTGCCGTCCGGACAGGAGGGTTGGTAGTCGCCTACGAGCAGTACTTC
CSAVRTGGLVVAYEQYF
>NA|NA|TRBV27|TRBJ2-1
TGTGCCAGCAGTTTATCGGGGCTGAGCTCCTACAATGAGCGGTTCTTC
CASSLSGLSSYNERFF
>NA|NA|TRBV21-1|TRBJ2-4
TGTGCCAGCAGCAAAGGTTCGGGGTTAGCCAAAAACATTCAGTACTTC
CASSKGSGLAKNIQYF
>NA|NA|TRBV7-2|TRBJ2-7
TGTGCCAGCCAATCGCCTGGGACCTCCTACGAGCAGTACTTC
CASQSPGTSYEQYF
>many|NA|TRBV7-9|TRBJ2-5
TGTGCCAGCAGCCAGGGAATGAAGACCCAGTACTTC
CASSQGMKTQYF
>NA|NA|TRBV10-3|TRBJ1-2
TGTGCCATCAGGGTTGACGGACCCGACTTCGATGACTACACCTTC
CAIRVDGPDFDDYTF
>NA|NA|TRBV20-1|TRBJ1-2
TGCAGTGCTAGTTTTATGGGGGAATATGGCTACACCTTC
CSASFMGEYGYTF
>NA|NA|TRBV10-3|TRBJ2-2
TGTGCCATCAGATTACAGTACACAACCGGGGAGCTGTTTTTT
CAIRLQYTTGELFF
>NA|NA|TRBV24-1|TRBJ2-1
TGTGCCACCAGTGGAGGTAGTGGGAATGAGCAGTTCTTC
CATSGGSGNEQFF
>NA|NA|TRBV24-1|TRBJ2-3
TGTGCCACCAGTGATTTTCCGGGGGCTGCAGATACGCAGTATTTT
CATSDFPGAADTQYF
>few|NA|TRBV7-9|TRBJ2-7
TGTGCCAGCAGCCCCCGTGCGGGGGCCTACTACGAGCAGTACTTC
CASSPRAGAYYEQYF
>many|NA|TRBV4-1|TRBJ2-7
TGCGCCAGCAGCCAAGAACCAGGTACCTCCTACGAGCAGTACTTC
CASSQEPGTSYEQYF
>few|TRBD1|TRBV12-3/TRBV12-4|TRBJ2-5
TGTGCCAGCACCCAAAAAACAGGGGCGACAGGGTGTCGCCAAGAGACCCAGTACTTC
CASTQKTGATGCRQETQYF
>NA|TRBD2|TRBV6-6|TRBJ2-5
TGTGCCAGCACCCTGACTAGCGGCCAGGGGACCCAGTACTTC
CASTLTSGQGTQYF
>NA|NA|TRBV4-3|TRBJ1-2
TGCGCCAGCAGCCAAGACAGAGGGACACTCTTTCCATATGGCTACACCTTC
CASSQDRGTLFPYGYTF
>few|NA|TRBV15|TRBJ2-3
TGTGCCACCAGCACCCCGGGGAATACGCAGTATTTT
CATSTPGNTQYF
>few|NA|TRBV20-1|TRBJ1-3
TGCAGTGCTAGAGGTGTGGGAAACACCATATATTTT
CSARGVGNTIYF
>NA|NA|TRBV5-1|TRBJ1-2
TGCGCCAGCAACTTTGGATTCGACTATGGCTACACCTTC
CASNFGFDYGYTF